Detailed here is one T cell receptor (beta chain). This clone was seen more than once but under ten times. Its antigen is not yet known. Base quality data are lacking; no much larger clone is found one base away. For TCRbeta CDR3 sequencing, genomic DNA from the sorted cells was extracted using the QIAGEN DNeasy Blood and Tissue Kit. High-throughput TCRbeta CDR3 sequencing was carried out commercially through immunoSEQ, with PCR amplification with bias correction and internal controls included. From the authors' description of their analysis: Unique productive TCRbeta sequences were defined by CDR3 nucleotide sequence when primers matched and otherwise by CDR3 amino acid sequence together with Vbeta and Jbeta genes. To correct sorting error, sequences shared between sorted populations at a frequency ratio of 2:1 or less were removed; the rest were assigned to the higher population. A sequence counted as donor-reactive if, in CFSE-low cells, the sequence had a frequency of at least 0.01% and was expanded at least 5-fold compared with unstimulated cells. Jensen-Shannon divergence, calculated on the top 100 TCRbeta sequences ranked by frequency, was used to quantify repertoire divergence. When a sample had multiple sequencing runs, each run was corrected for sorting error separately and the runs were then pooled. TCRdb obtained this table from immuneACCESS and retained in-frame rearrangements with V and J assigned. These tables miss some clones; where compared with another copy, unresolved V genes account for less than half of the shortfall, and the remainder is unexplained. D and trimming were read from the DNA, whereas the V and J calls and clone size are those reported in that table. This sample comprises about 240,000 clones, more than 65% of them detected only once. The ten largest clones represent under 0.65% of the sample.

The CDR3 has 14 amino acids, counting the end cysteine and phenylalanine. Only CDR3 DNA remains: 42 bases, in frame from the first base. CDR1 SGDLS and CDR2 YYNGEE are derived from the germline V gene. A distance of 7 bases separates the germline ends of V and J, which lose 0 bases and 4 bases respectively. These data originate in a study of Tregs in tolerant kidney transplant recipients (dated by TCRdb to the late 2010s). Study-wide context: TCRbeta sequencing was used in the study to identify donor-specific regulatory T cells before combined kidney and bone marrow transplantation, and the identified cells were then tracked after transplant. TCRbeta repertoire sequencing was used in a few healthy controls to compare several ways of expanding Tregs specific for an allogeneic donor.

Broader findings and caveats from the paper: The study was constrained by small patient numbers, and validation of the findings is required in larger populations and under other immunosuppression protocols. Although technical replication error seemed to be minimal, the question of biological reproducibility was not addressed directly. The most biologically relevant and donor-specific TCRbeta repertoire appeared to be identified by expanding Tregs with activated donor B cells.

Thawed PBMCs were FACS-sorted into unstimulated Tregs (CD4+CD25+CD127-), CD4+ non-Tregs (CD4+CD25-), CD4 cells and CD8 cells. Healthy control blood came either as purchased buffy coats or from healthy volunteers. Healthy control blood was processed to PBMCs by Ficoll density gradient and cryopreserved, and patient PBMCs were collected before and after transplant. The receptor's source is a human donor in good health. What was sequenced was CD4+ T cells from blood. The V and J genes are TRBV9 and TRBJ2-2; no D gene is confidently identified. The CDR3 region: CASSVAPGTGELFF. The DNA sequence is given as TGTGCCAGCAGCGTAGCACCGGGCACCGGGGAGCTGTTTTTT.